This T cell receptor beta chain was found in a study of early T cells in non-severe SARS-CoV-2 infection. The study, taken as a whole, reports: There was a bias toward anti-spike CD8 responses in VDJdb matching, which missed private and CD4 specificities.

The library protocol tagged individual cDNA molecules with unique molecular identifiers. TCRdb ran MiXCR on the 5' RACE reads and lists one entry per CDR3 protein. Here the sample spans about 63,000 distinct CDR3 sequences, roughly 13% being singletons. Germline loops: CDR1 SGHTA, CDR2 FQGTGA. Trimming took 5 bases from V and 2 from J, leaving 12 bases between them. This CDR3 is 15 amino acids long. This clonotype was recorded many times. Its matching antigen is unknown. The chain joins TRBV7-3 to TRBJ1-4; no definite D call. Sequenced input: whole blood. This clonotype was obtained from an adult who was a healthcare worker with PCR-confirmed SARS-CoV-2 infection or an uninfected control (not recorded which). CDR3 DNA: TGTGCCAGCAGCCGTGCGACACCTACTAATGAAAAACTGTTTTTT. Protein: CASSRATPTNEKLFF.